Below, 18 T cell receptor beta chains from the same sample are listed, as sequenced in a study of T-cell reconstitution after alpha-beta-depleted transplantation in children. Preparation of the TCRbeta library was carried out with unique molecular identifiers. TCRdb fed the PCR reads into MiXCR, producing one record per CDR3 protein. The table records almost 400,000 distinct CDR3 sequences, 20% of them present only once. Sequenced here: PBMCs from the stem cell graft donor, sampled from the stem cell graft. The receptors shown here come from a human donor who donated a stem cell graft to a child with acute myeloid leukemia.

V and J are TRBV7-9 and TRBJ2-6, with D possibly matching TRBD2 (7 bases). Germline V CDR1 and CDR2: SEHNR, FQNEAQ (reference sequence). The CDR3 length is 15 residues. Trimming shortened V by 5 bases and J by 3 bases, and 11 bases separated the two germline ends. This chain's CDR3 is CASSAGEGGANVLTF. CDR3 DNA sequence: TGTGCCAGCAGCGCAGGGGAGGGTGGGGCCAACGTCCTGACTTTC.

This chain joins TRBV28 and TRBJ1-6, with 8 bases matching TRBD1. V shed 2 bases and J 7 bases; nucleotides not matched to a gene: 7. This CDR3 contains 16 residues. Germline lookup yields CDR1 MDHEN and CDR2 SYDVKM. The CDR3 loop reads CASSLHRTGPNSPLHF. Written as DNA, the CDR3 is TGTGCCAGCAGTTTACACCGGACAGGGCCCAATTCACCCCTCCACTTT.

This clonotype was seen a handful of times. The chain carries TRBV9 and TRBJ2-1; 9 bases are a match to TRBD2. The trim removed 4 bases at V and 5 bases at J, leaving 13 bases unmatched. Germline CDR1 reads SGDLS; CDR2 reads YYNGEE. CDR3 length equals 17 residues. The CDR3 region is CASSPHWREGPHNEQFF. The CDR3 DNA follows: TGTGCCAGCAGCCCCCATTGGCGGGAGGGTCCCCACAATGAGCAGTTCTTC.

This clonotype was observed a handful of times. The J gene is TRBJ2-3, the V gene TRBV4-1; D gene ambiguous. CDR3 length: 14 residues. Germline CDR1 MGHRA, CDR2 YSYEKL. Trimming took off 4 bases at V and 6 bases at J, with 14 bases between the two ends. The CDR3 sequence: CASSLETALDTQYF. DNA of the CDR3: TGCGCCAGCAGCCTCGAGACGGCCTTGGATACGCAGTATTTT.

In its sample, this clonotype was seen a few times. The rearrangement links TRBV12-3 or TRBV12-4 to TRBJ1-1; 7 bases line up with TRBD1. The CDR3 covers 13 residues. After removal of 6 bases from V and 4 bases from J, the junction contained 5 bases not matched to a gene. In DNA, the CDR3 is TGTGCCAGCAGACCCCACAGGGGCACTGAAGCTTTCTTT. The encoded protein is CASRPHRGTEAFF.

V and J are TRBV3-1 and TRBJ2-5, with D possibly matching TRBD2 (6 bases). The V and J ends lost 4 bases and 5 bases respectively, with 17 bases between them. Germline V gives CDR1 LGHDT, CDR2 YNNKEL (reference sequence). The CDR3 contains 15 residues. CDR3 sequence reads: CASSLVTLAFETQYF. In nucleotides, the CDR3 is TGTGCCAGCAGCCTCGTTACCCTAGCGTTCGAGACCCAGTACTTC.

This chain's CDR3 is CASSQDRVLAGEAQYF. Written as DNA, the CDR3 is TGCGCCAGCAGCCAAGACAGGGTACTAGCGGGAGAAGCGCAGTATTTT. The chain links TRBV4-1 to TRBJ2-3; 11 nucleotides match TRBD2. The germline gives CDR1 MGHRA, CDR2 YSYEKL. This CDR3 region has 16 residues. J lost 10 bases, V lost 0 bases, and 9 bases had no gene match.

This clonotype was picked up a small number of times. The CDR3 sequence: CSAILGQENEKLFF. The CDR3 nucleotides read TGCAGTGCTATTTTGGGACAGGAAAATGAAAAACTGTTTTTT. The V and J genes are TRBV20-1 and TRBJ1-4; TRBD1 matches at 8 bases. The germline gives CDR1 DFQATT, CDR2 SNEGSKA (reference sequence). This CDR3 has 14 residues. The trim removed 4 bases at V and 5 bases at J, leaving 6 bases unmatched.

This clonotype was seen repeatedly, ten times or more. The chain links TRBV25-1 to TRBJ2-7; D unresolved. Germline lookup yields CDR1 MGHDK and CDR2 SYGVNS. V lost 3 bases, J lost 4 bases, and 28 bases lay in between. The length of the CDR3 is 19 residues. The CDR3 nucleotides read TGTGCCAGCAGTGAGGGTAGCCTAGTCGCCAGAGGAACCGGGTACGAGCAGTACTTC. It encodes CASSEGSLVARGTGYEQYF.

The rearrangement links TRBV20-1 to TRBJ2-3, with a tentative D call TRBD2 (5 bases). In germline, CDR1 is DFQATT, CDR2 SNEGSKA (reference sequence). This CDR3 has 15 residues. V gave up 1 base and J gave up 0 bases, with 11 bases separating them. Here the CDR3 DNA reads TGCAGTGCTAGAGGGCGGGCCGGCAGCACAGATACGCAGTATTTT. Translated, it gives CSARGRAGSTDTQYF.

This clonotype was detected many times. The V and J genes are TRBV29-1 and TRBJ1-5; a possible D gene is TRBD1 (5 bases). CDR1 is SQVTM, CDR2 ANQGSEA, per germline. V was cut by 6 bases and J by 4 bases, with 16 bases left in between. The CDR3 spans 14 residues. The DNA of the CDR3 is TGCAGCGTGGACCTGGGGGATGGAAATCAGCCCCAGCATTTT. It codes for CSVDLGDGNQPQHF.

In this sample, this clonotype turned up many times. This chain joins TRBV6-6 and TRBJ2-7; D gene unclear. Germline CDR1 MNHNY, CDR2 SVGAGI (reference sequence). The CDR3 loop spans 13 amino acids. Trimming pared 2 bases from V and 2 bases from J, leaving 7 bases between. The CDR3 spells CASSYGRAYEQYF. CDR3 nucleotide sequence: TGTGCCAGCAGTTACGGCCGGGCCTACGAGCAGTACTTC.

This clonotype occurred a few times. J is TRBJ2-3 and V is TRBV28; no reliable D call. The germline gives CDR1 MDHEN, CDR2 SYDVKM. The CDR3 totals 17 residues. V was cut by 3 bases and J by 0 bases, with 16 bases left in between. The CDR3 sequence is CASSLDWADPSTDTQYF. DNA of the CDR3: TGTGCCAGCAGTTTGGATTGGGCCGACCCTAGCACAGATACGCAGTATTTT.

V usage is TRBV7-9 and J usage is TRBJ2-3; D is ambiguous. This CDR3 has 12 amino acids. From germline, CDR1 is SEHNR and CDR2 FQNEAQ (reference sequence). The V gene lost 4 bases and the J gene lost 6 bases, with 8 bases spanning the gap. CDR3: CASSYAEDTQYF. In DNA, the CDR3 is TGTGCCAGCAGCTACGCCGAGGATACGCAGTATTTT.

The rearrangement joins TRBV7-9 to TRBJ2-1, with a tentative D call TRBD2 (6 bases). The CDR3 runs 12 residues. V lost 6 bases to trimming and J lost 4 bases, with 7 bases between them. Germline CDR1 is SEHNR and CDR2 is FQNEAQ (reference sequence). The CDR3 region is CASSREYNEQFF. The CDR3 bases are TGTGCCAGCAGTCGGGAGTACAATGAGCAGTTCTTC.

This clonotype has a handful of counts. CDR3 DNA: TGTGCCACCAGCAGAGATCACCCGGCAGATTACGAGCAGTACTTC. It codes for CATSRDHPADYEQYF. This chain joins TRBV15 and TRBJ2-7; D remains unclear. Per germline, CDR1 LNHNV and CDR2 YYDKDF (reference sequence). This CDR3 comprises 15 residues. V lost 0 bases, J lost 4 bases, and 13 bases lay in between.

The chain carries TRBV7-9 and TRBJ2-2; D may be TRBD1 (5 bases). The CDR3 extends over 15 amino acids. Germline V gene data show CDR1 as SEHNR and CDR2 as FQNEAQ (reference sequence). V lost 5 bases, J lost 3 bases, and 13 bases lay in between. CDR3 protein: CASSPPGRDTGELFF. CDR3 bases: TGTGCCAGCAGCCCCCCGGGCAGGGACACCGGGGAGCTGTTTTTT.

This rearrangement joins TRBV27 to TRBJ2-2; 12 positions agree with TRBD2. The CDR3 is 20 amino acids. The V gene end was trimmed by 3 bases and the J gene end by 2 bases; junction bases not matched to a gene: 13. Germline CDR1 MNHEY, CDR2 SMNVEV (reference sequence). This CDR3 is CASSFRTSGKNPANTGELFF. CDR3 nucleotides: TGTGCCAGCAGTTTCAGGACTAGCGGGAAGAACCCAGCTAACACCGGGGAGCTGTTTTTT.